This T cell receptor beta chain was profiled in a study of blood T cell repertoires in COVID-19. Background on the study: Acute and convalescent COVID-19 samples came from the United States, Italy and Spain. T cells, B-cell-depleted T cells, or PBMCs provided the cDNA or gDNA that served as material.

The V end lost 4 bases, the J end lost 3 bases, and 12 bases lay between the germline ends. This CDR3 is built from 14 residues. Per germline, CDR1 SGHVS and CDR2 FQNEAQ. As handled by the study authors: Quantification of nucleated cells was approximated via reference gene primer amplification. Here immunoSEQ multiplex PCR was the method, and the copy in TCRdb shows in-frame clones only, minus some. V and J calls and clone size come straight from that table; D and trimming were deduced from the DNA. This sample has fewer than 40,000 clones, with around 74% found just once. The sample was peripheral blood. The chain is built from TRBV7-8 and TRBJ1-1; a possible D gene is TRBD1 (5 bases). The sequence was obtained from a man between 65 and 79 years old with acute or convalescent COVID-19. The CDR3 loop reads CASSSGGFDTEAFF. CDR3 bases: TGTGCCAGCAGCTCCGGGGGATTCGACACTGAAGCTTTCTTT.